The entry that follows covers one T cell receptor (beta chain) sequence. As yet, its antigen is unknown. This CDR3 contains 14 residues. V was cut by 1 base and J by 2 bases, with 8 bases left in between. Germline V gene data show CDR1 as LNHNV and CDR2 as YYDKDF (reference sequence). Each subset's genomic DNA was split evenly across several immunoSEQ plates. Sequenced by immunoSEQ multiplex PCR; TCRdb stores in-frame clones only, minus some. The profile shows some 470,000 clones, 70% to 80% of them singletons. These data are taken from a study of shared clonotypes between healthy human individuals. Study context: Participating donors consisted of two women and a few men aged 18 to 49. Study-wide results and limits: The diversity represented, both genetic and in exposure history, was limited by few donors. Apart from blood, nothing was sampled; tissue repertoires likely differ.

The sample consisted of PBMCs. The source of this sequence is a woman aged 40 to 50 in good health. Some clones in this sample may be carry-over from other donors' samples. This sequence joins TRBV15 and TRBJ1-2; D remains ambiguous. For the CDR3, the DNA is TGTGCCACCAGCAGAGCCCAGCGGAACTATGGCTACACCTTC. Protein product: CATSRAQRNYGYTF.